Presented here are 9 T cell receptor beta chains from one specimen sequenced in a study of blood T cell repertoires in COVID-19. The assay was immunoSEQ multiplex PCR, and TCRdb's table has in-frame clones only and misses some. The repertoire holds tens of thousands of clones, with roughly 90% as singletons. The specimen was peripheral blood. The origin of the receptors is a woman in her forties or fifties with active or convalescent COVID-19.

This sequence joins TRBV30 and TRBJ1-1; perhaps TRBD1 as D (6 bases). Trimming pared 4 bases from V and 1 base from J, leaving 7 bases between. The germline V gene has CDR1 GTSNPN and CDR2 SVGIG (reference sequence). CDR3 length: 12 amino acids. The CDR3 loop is CAWMTGNTEAFF. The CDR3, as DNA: TGTGCCTGGATGACAGGGAACACTGAAGCTTTCTTT.

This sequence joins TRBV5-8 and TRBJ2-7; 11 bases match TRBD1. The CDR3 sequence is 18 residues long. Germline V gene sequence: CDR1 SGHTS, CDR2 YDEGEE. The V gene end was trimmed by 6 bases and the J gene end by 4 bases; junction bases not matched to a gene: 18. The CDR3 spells CASTWTGGSSFYIYEQYF. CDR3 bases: TGTGCCAGCACCTGGACAGGGGGCTCCTCCTTTTACATTTACGAGCAGTACTTC.

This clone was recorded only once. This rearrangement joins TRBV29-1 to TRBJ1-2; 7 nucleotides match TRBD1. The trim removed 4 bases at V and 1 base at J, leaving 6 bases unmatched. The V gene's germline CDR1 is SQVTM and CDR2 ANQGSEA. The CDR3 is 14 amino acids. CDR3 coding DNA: TGCAGCGTTGGGGGACAGTCGGTTAACTATGGCTACACCTTC. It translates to CSVGGQSVNYGYTF.

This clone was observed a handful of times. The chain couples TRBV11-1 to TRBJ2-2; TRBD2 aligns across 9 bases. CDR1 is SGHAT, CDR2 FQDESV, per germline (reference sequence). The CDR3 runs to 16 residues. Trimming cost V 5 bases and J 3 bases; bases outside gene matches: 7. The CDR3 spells CASSKREVLDTGELFF. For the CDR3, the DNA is TGTGCCAGCAGCAAGCGGGAGGTCCTCGACACCGGGGAGCTGTTTTTT.

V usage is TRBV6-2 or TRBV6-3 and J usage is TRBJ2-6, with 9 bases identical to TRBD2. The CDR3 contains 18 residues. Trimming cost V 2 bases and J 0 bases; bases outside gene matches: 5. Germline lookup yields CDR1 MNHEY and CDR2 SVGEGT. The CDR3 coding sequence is TGTGCCAGCAGTTACCGGCTAGCGGGATACTCTGGGGCCAACGTCCTGACTTTC. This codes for CASSYRLAGYSGANVLTF.

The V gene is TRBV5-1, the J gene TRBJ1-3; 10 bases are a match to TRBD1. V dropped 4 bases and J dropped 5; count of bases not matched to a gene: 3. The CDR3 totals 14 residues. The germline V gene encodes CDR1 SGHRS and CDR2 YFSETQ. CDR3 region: CASSEGQGRNTIYF. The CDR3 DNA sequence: TGCGCCAGCAGCGAGGGACAGGGGAGAAACACCATATATTTT.

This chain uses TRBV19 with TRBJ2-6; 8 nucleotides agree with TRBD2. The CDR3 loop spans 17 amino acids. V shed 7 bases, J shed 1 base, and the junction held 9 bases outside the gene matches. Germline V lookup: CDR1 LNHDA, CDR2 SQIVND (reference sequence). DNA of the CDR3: TGTGCCAGTATCGGGCGGGAGGCCCCGTCTGGGGCCAACGTCCTGACTTTC. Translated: CASIGREAPSGANVLTF.

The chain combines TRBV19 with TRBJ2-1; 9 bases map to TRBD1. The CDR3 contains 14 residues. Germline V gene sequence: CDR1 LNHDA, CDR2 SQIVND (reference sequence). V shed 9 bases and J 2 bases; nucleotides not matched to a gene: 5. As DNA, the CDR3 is TGTGCCAGCGACAGGGGGTTCCCCTACAATGAGCAGTTCTTC. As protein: CASDRGFPYNEQFF. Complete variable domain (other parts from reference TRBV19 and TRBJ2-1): DGGITQSPKYLFRKEGQNVTLSCEQNLNHDAMYWYRQDPGQGLRLIYYSQIVNDFQKGDIAEGYSVSREKKESFPLTVTSAQKNPTAFYLCASDRGFPYNEQFFGPGTRLTVL.

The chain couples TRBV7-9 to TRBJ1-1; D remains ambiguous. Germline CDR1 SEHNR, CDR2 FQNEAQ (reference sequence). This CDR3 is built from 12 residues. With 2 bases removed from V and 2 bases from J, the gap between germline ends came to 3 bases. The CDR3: CASSLSNTEAFF. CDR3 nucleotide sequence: TGTGCCAGCAGCTTATCTAACACTGAAGCTTTCTTT.